These T cell receptor beta chains were read from a single sample in a study of CD8 T cells in ankylosing spondylitis. TCRdb reanalysed the 5' RACE reads using MiXCR and keeps one entry per CDR3 protein. The sample yields around 150,000 distinct CDR3 sequences, around 42% seen once. Sample: synovial fluid, either unsorted or a sorted T cell fraction (not recorded which). All receptors come from a male donor with ankylosing spondylitis. CDR3s include the opening cysteine and the closing phenylalanine or tryptophan. D genes are given only for firm matches. A row's size may be missing; if present it is once, few, many or a size class.

TRBV12-3/TRBV12-4	few	-	TRBJ2-7	CASSFGAEQYF	TGTGCCAGCAGTTTTGGGGCCGAGCAGTACTTC
TRBV7-2	-	-	TRBJ2-1	CASSLVAGGEQFF	TGTGCCAGCAGCTTAGTGGCCGGGGGTGAGCAGTTCTTC
TRBV29-1	-	TRBD1	TRBJ1-1	CSVGRGQGGTEAFF	TGCAGCGTTGGGAGGGGACAGGGTGGTACTGAAGCTTTCTTT
TRBV9	-	-	TRBJ2-2	CASSFRLAGELFF	TGTGCCAGCAGCTTCCGGCTGGCCGGGGAGCTGTTTTTT
TRBV4-3	-	-	TRBJ1-2	CASSQGEQHYGYTF	TGCGCCAGCAGCCAAGGAGAACAGCACTATGGCTACACCTTC
TRBV7-9	many	-	TRBJ2-3	CASIPPGVSTDTQYF	TGTGCCAGCATCCCCCCCGGGGTTAGCACAGATACGCAGTATTTT
TRBV28	many	-	TRBJ1-1	CASLPQGPMNTEAFF	TGTGCCAGCCTTCCACAGGGCCCCATGAACACTGAAGCTTTCTTT
TRBV7-9	few	TRBD2	TRBJ2-5	CASSFGGSSQETQYF	TGTGCCAGCAGCTTTGGCGGGAGTTCCCAAGAGACCCAGTACTTC
TRBV5-1	-	TRBD1	TRBJ1-2	CASSSGTGVTYGYTF	TGCGCCAGCAGCTCAGGGACAGGGGTTACCTATGGCTACACCTTC
TRBV29-1	few	TRBD1	TRBJ2-3	CSVETRGDRPADTQYF	TGCAGCGTTGAAACGCGTGGGGACAGACCCGCAGATACGCAGTATTTT
TRBV3-1	-	TRBD2	TRBJ2-7	CASSPWEGLAGSYEQYF	TGTGCCAGCAGCCCTTGGGAAGGACTAGCGGGGTCCTACGAGCAGTACTTC
TRBV5-1	-	-	TRBJ2-1	CASSRMTPKPYNEQFF	TGCGCCAGCAGCCGGATGACACCAAAGCCCTACAATGAGCAGTTCTTC
TRBV30	many	TRBD1	TRBJ2-4	CAWSPGTGTNIQYF	TGTGCCTGGAGTCCTGGGACAGGGACGAACATTCAGTACTTC
TRBV28	-	-	TRBJ1-2	CASNPGVDGYTF	TGTGCCAGCAATCCAGGGGTTGATGGCTACACCTTC
TRBV12-3/TRBV12-4	-	-	TRBJ2-2	CASSFWWPPNTGELFF	TGTGCCAGCAGTTTCTGGTGGCCCCCGAACACCGGGGAGCTGTTTTTT
TRBV2	few	TRBD1	TRBJ2-7	CASSDGQGGAYEQYF	TGTGCCAGCAGTGATGGACAGGGTGGCGCCTACGAGCAGTACTTC
TRBV4-1	-	TRBD1	TRBJ2-7	CASSPYRGPYEQYF	TGCGCCAGCAGCCCTTACAGGGGACCCTACGAGCAGTACTTC
TRBV12-3/TRBV12-4	-	TRBD1	TRBJ2-5	CASSRTGTGIETQYF	TGTGCCAGCAGTAGAACCGGGACAGGGATCGAGACCCAGTACTTC
TRBV6-6	-	TRBD1	TRBJ2-5	CATRTGFETQYF	TGTGCCACCCGGACAGGTTTTGAGACCCAGTACTTC
TRBV5-1	-	-	TRBJ2-3	CASREGGKTDTQYF	TGCGCCAGCAGAGAGGGGGGGAAAACAGATACGCAGTATTTT
TRBV5-1	-	-	TRBJ2-2	CASSLEGYLAGELFF	TGCGCCAGCAGCTTGGAGGGTTATCTGGCCGGGGAGCTGTTTTTT
TRBV27	-	TRBD2	TRBJ2-7	CASSPSSGEATYEQYF	TGTGCCAGCAGTCCCTCTAGCGGGGAGGCTACCTACGAGCAGTACTTC
TRBV12-3/TRBV12-4	few	-	TRBJ2-2	CASSAGKFHTGELFF	TGTGCCAGCAGCGCGGGGAAGTTTCACACCGGGGAGCTGTTTTTT
TRBV27	-	-	TRBJ2-6	CASSLGAFGANVLTF	TGTGCCAGCAGTTTAGGGGCGTTCGGGGCCAACGTCCTGACTTTC
TRBV5-1	once	-	TRBJ2-7	CASSSGPSSYEQYF	TGCGCCAGCAGCTCCGGGCCGAGCTCCTACGAGCAGTACTTC
TRBV13	-	TRBD2	TRBJ2-2	CASSGRLAGHPNFTGELFF	TGTGCCAGCAGCGGGCGACTAGCGGGGCACCCAAACTTCACCGGGGAGCTGTTTTTT
TRBV12-3/TRBV12-4	few	-	TRBJ2-5	CASSFLWGVTQETQYF	TGTGCCAGCAGTTTCCTATGGGGGGTGACACAAGAGACCCAGTACTTC
TRBV20-1	-	-	TRBJ2-1	CSARDQGGEQFF	TGCAGTGCTAGAGATCAGGGGGGTGAGCAGTTCTTC
TRBV5-5	many	TRBD1	TRBJ2-7	CASSYMTMTGGEQYF	TGTGCCAGCAGCTATATGACCATGACAGGGGGTGAGCAGTACTTC
TRBV6-2/TRBV6-3	-	-	TRBJ2-6	CASSYAGSGANVLTF	TGTGCCAGCAGTTACGCGGGCTCTGGGGCCAACGTCCTGACTTTC
TRBV25-1	few	-	TRBJ2-1	CASSDYIPPTGTLDEQFF	TGTGCCAGCAGTGACTATATTCCTCCCACCGGGACTCTGGATGAGCAGTTCTTC
TRBV27	many	TRBD1	TRBJ1-1	CASSSAGTGWTEAFF	TGTGCCAGCAGTTCCGCTGGGACAGGGTGGACTGAAGCTTTCTTT
TRBV30	-	-	TRBJ2-2	CAWTGYTGELFF	TGTGCCTGGACAGGCTACACCGGGGAGCTGTTTTTT
TRBV4-2	many	TRBD2	TRBJ2-7	CASSHLGLGGEQYF	TGTGCCAGCAGCCACTTGGGACTAGGGGGCGAGCAGTACTTC
TRBV12-3/TRBV12-4	few	TRBD1	TRBJ1-4	CASSGRQGSTLGEKLFF	TGTGCCAGCAGCGGCCGACAGGGCTCCACTCTTGGTGAAAAACTGTTTTTT
TRBV7-9	-	-	TRBJ1-1	CASSRVGWGNTEAFF	TGTGCCAGCAGCCGGGTGGGTTGGGGGAACACTGAAGCTTTCTTT
TRBV25-1	many	-	TRBJ2-3	CASSKGVTGDTQYF	TGTGCCAGCAGCAAGGGGGTGACAGGTGATACGCAGTATTTT
TRBV7-9	-	-	TRBJ1-1	CASSSRFGGRDTEAFF	TGTGCCAGCAGCTCACGGTTTGGGGGAAGGGACACTGAAGCTTTCTTT
TRBV27	many	-	TRBJ2-7	CASSLVAGSSYEQYF	TGTGCCAGCAGTTTGGTAGCAGGGAGCTCCTACGAGCAGTACTTC
TRBV28	-	-	TRBJ1-2	CASSFWTVNYGYTF	TGTGCCAGCAGTTTTTGGACAGTTAACTATGGCTACACCTTC
TRBV12-3/TRBV12-4	few	TRBD1	TRBJ2-7	CASRMDRGMSEQYF	TGTGCCAGCAGAATGGACAGGGGTATGAGCGAGCAGTACTTC
TRBV10-3	-	TRBD1	TRBJ1-1	CAISEPEGQGYTEAFF	TGTGCCATCAGTGAGCCTGAGGGACAGGGGTACACTGAAGCTTTCTTT
TRBV5-1	few	-	TRBJ2-7	CASSLEGRTYEQYF	TGCGCCAGCAGCTTGGAGGGACGCACCTACGAGCAGTACTTC
TRBV5-1	-	-	TRBJ2-7	CASSLLDSLREQYF	TGCGCCAGCAGCTTGTTGGACAGTCTTCGCGAGCAGTACTTC
TRBV4-1	few	-	TRBJ2-1	CASSPQRGRGQLNEQFF	TGCGCCAGCAGCCCTCAGCGGGGCAGGGGGCAGTTGAATGAGCAGTTCTTC
TRBV12-3/TRBV12-4	-	TRBD2	TRBJ2-7	CASSLGLAESYEQYF	TGTGCCAGCAGTTTGGGGCTAGCGGAATCCTACGAGCAGTACTTC
TRBV4-2	-	-	TRBJ1-5	CASSRGEGLLSSNQPQHF	TGTGCCAGCAGCCGAGGGGAGGGACTTTTGTCTAGCAATCAGCCCCAGCATTTT
TRBV18	-	-	TRBJ2-1	CASSPRAVGHYLSSYNEQFF	TGTGCCAGCTCACCCCGGGCAGTGGGACATTATTTAAGCTCCTACAATGAGCAGTTCTTC